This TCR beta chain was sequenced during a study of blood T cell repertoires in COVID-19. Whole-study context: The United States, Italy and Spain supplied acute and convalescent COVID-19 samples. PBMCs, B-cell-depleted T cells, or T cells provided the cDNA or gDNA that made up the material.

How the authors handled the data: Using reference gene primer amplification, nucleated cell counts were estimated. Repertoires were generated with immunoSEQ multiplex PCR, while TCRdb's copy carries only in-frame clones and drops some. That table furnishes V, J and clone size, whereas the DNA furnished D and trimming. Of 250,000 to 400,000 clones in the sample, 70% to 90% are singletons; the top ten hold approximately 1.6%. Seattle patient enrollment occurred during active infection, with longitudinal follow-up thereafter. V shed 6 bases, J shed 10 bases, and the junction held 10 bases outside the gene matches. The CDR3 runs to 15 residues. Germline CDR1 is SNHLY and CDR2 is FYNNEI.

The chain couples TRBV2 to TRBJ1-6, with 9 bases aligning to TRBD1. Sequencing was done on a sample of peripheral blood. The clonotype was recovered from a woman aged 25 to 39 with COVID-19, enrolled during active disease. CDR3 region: CASRGSGTGRSPLHF. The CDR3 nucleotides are TGTGCCAGCAGGGGATCCGGGACAGGGCGCTCACCCCTCCACTTT.